This entry describes one T cell receptor beta chain. The sample belongs to a study of OX40 agonist ivuxolimab in advanced cancers. Germline V CDR1 and CDR2: MNHNS, SASEGT. The CDR3 length is 13 residues. V was pared by 6 bases and J by 3 bases, with 9 bases between. Libraries were prepared by immunoSEQ multiplex PCR; TCRdb keeps only in-frame clonotypes and omits some of them. The data show tens of thousands of clones, roughly 87% seen once. The chain employs TRBV6-1 and TRBJ1-5; maybe TRBD1 (6 bases). The TCR sequence derives from an adult with an advanced solid tumor such as melanoma, head and neck, liver or kidney cancer. The sample consisted of CD4+ or CD8+ T cells sorted from blood, taken in a trial of the OX40 agonist ivuxolimab. The DNA for the CDR3 is TGTGCCAGCAGAGGACAGATCAATCAGCCCCAGCATTTT. This gives the protein CASRGQINQPQHF.